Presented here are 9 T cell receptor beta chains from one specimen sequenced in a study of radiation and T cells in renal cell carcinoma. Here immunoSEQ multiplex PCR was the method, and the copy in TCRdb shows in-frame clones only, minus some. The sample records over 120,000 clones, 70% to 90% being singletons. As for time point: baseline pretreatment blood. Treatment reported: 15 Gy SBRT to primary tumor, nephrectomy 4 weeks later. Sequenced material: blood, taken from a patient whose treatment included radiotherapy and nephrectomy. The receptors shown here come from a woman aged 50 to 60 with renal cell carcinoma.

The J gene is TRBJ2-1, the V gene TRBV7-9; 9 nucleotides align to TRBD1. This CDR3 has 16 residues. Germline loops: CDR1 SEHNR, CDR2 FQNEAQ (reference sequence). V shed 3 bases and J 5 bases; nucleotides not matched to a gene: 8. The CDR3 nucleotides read TGTGCCAGCAGCTTCTACCCGGGACAGGGTAACAATGAGCAGTTCTTC. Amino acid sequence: CASSFYPGQGNNEQFF.

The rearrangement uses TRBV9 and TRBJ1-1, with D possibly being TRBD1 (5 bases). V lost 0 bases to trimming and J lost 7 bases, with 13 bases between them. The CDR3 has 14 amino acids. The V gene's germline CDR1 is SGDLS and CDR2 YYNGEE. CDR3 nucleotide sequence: TGTGCCAGCAGCGTAGTAGGGGCAGGGCGTGAAGCTTTCTTT. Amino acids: CASSVVGAGREAFF.

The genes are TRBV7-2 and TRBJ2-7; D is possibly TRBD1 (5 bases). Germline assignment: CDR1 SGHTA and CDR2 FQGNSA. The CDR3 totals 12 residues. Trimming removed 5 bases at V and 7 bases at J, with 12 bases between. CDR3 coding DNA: TGTGCCAGCAGCCCACTGGGGCCGGAGCAGTACTTC. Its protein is CASSPLGPEQYF. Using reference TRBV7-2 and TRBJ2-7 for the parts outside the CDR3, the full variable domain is GAGVSQSPSNKVTEKGKDVELRCDPISGHTALYWYRQSLGQGLEFLIYFQGNSAPDKSGLPSDRFSAERTGGSVSTLTIQRTQQEDSAVYLCASSPLGPEQYFGPGTRLTVT.

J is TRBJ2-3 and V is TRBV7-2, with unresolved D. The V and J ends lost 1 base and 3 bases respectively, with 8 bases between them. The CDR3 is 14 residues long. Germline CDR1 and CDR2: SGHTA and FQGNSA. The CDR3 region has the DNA TGTGCCAGCAGCTTAGAAACGGTAACAGATACGCAGTATTTT. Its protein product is CASSLETVTDTQYF.

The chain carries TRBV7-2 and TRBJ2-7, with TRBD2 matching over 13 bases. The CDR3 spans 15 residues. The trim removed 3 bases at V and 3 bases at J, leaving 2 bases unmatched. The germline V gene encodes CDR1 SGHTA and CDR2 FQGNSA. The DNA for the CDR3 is TGTGCCAGCAGCTTTGGGACTAGCGGGAACTACGAGCAGTACTTC. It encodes CASSFGTSGNYEQYF.

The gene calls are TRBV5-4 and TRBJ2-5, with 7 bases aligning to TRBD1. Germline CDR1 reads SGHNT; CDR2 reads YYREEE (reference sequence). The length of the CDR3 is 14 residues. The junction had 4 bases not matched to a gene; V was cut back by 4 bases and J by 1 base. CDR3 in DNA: TGTGCCAGCAGCCCCCCAGGGGGCCAAGAGACCCAGTACTTC. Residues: CASSPPGGQETQYF.

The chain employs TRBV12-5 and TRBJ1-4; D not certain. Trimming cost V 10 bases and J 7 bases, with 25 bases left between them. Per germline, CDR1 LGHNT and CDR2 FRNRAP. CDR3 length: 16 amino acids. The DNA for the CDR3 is TGTGCTAAGGCGACTCAGAGCGGGAAAGTAGGTGAAAAACTGTTTTTT. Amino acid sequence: CAKATQSGKVGEKLFF.

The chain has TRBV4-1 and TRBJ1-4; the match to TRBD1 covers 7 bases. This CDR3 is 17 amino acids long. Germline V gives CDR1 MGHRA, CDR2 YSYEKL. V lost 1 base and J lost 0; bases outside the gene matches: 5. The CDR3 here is CASSQGFGTATNEKLFF. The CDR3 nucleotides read TGCGCCAGCAGCCAAGGTTTCGGGACAGCAACTAATGAAAAACTGTTTTTT.

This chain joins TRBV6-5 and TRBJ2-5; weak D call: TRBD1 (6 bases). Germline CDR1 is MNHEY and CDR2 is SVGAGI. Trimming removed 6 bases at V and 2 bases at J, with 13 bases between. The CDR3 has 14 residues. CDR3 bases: TGTGCCAGCAGATTGGACAGAAAACAAGAGACCCAGTACTTC. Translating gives CASRLDRKQETQYF.